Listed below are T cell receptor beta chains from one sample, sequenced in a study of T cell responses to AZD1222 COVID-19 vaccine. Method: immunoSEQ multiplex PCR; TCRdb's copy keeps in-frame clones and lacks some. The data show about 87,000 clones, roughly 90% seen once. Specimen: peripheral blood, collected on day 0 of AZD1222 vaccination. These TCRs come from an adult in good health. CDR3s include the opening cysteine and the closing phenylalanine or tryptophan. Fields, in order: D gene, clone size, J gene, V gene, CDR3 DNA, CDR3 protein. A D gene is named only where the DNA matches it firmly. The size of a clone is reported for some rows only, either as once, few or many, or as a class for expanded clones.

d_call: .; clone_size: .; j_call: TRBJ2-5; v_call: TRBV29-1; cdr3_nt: TGCAGCGTCGGGGGACCGGGACAAGCCTTTGGGTACCAAGAGACCCAGTACTTC; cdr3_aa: CSVGGPGQAFGYQETQYF
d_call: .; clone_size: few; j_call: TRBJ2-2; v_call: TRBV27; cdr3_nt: TGTGCCAGCAGTCAGCAGGGGAGGAACACCGGGGAGCTGTTTTTT; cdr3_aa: CASSQQGRNTGELFF
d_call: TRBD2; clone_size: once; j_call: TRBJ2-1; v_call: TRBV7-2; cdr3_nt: TGTGCCAGCAGCTTAAAGGGGACTAGCGGGAAACTGTACAATGAGCAGTTCTTC; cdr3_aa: CASSLKGTSGKLYNEQFF
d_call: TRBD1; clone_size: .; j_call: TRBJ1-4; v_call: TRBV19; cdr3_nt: TGTGCCATACAGGACAGGGGAGGCAATGAAAAACTGTTTTTT; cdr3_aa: CAIQDRGGNEKLFF
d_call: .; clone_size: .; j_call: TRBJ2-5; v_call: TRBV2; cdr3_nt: TGTGCCAGCAGTGAAGCCGGGACTGAGAGGGAGACCCAGTACTTC; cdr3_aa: CASSEAGTERETQYF
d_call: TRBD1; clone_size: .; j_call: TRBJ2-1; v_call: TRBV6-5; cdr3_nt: TGTGCCAGCAGTTACACCGGACAGGGAATGTTCAATGAGCAGTTCTTC; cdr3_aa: CASSYTGQGMFNEQFF
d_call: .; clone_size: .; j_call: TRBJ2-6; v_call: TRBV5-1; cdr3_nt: TGCGCCAGCAGGCAACCCCAAGGGGGATCTGGGGCCAACGTCCTGACTTTC; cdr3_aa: CASRQPQGGSGANVLTF
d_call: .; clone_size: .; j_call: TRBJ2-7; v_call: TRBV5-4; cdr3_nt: TGTGCCAGCAGCTTGGAGGGGGTGGGGGCCTACGAGCAGTACTTC; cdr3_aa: CASSLEGVGAYEQYF
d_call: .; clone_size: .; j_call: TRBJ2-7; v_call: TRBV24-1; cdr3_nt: TGTGCCACCAGTGGTTCCGGAGGGCAAGCAGGGTGGAACGAGCAGTACTTC; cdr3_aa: CATSGSGGQAGWNEQYF
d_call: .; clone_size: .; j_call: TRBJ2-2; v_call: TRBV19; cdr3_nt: TGTGCCAGTAGAACCCTAGGGGACACCGGGGAGCTGTTTTTT; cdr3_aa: CASRTLGDTGELFF
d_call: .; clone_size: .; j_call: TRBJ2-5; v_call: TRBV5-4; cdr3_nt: TGTGCCAGCAGCTCCCGCCAGGGTAGCCCCGTCGGGGAGACCCAGTACTTC; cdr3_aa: CASSSRQGSPVGETQYF
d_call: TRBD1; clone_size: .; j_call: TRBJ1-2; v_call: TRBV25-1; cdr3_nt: TGTGCCACCCAGAGACAGGGTGCCTACACCTTC; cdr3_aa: CATQRQGAYTF
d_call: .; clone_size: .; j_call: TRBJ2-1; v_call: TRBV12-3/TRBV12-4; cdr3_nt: TGTGCCAGCAGTTCCTTAACCCCTGAGCAGTTCTTC; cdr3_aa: CASSSLTPEQFF
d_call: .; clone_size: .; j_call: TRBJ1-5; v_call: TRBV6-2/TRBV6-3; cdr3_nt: TGTGCCAGCAGTTACAATAGAGTATACGGCAAATATAGCAATCAGCCCCAGCATTTT; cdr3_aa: CASSYNRVYGKYSNQPQHF
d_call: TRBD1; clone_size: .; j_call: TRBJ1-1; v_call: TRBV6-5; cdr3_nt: TGTGCCAGCAGACCCTCCGGGACAGGGGCAATTGAAGCTTTCTTT; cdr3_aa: CASRPSGTGAIEAFF
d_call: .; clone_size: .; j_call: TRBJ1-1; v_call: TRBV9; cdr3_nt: TGTGCCAGCAGCGATATTGGGGACACTGAAGCTTTCTTT; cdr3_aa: CASSDIGDTEAFF
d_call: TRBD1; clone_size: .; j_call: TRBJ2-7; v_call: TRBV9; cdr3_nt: TGTGCCAGCAGCCCACGGACAGGGGGCGAGTACGAGCAGTACTTC; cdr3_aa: CASSPRTGGEYEQYF
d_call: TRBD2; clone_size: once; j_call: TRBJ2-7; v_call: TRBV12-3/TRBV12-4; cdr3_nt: TGTGCCAGCAGGGGACTAGCGGGCTACGAGCAGTACTTC; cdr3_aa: CASRGLAGYEQYF
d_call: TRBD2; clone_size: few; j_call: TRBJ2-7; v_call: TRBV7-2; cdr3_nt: TGTGCCAGCAGCTTAGTGTCTAGCGGGGGGGCCGCCGAGCAGTACTTC; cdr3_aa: CASSLVSSGGAAEQYF
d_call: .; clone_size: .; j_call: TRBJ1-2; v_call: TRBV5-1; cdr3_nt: TGCGCCAGCAGCCCCGACGGCGACTATGGCTACACCTTC; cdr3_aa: CASSPDGDYGYTF
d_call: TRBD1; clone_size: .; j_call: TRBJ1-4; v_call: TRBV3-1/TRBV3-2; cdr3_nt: TGTGCCAGCAGCCAACGGACAGGCCCTGAAAAACTGTTTTTT; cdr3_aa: CASSQRTGPEKLFF
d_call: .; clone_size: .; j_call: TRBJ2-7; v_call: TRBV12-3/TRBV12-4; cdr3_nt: TGTGCCAGCAGTTTAATAGAAGGCGAGCAGTACTTC; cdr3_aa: CASSLIEGEQYF
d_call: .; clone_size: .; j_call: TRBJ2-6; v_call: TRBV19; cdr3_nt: TGTGCCAGTACCGACGGAACCGGGGCCAACGTCCTGACTTTC; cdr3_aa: CASTDGTGANVLTF
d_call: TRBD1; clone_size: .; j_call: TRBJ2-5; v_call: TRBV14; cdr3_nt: TGTGCCAGCAGCCAGACAGGGGCGCGAAGAGAGACCCAGTACTTC; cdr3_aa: CASSQTGARRETQYF
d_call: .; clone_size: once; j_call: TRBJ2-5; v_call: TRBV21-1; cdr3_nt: TGTGCCAGCAGCAAATCGACTAGCGGTCCTCGGAGAGAGACCCAGTACTTC; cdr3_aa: CASSKSTSGPRRETQYF
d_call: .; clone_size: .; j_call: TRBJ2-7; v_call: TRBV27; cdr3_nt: TGTGCCAGCAGTTTATATCCCACAGACTCAGGACTTTACGAGCAGTACTTC; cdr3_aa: CASSLYPTDSGLYEQYF
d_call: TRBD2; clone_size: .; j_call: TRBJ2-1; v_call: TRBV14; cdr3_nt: TGTGCCAGCAGCCCGAGCGGGGGGGCCTACAATGAGCAGTTCTTC; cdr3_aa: CASSPSGGAYNEQFF
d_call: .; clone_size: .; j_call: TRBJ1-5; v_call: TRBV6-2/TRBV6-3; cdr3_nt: TGTGCCAGCAGTTACTCTTCAGGCAGGGGACCAAATCAGCCCCAGCATTTT; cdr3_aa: CASSYSSGRGPNQPQHF
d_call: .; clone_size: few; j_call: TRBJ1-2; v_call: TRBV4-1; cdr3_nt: TGCGCCAGCAGCCAAGAAGGACAGCCCATCTTCTATGGCTACACCTTC; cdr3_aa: CASSQEGQPIFYGYTF
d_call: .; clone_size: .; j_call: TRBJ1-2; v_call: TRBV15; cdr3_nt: TGTGCCACCAGCAGCGATCCCGGACGGCATGGCTACACCTTC; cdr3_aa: CATSSDPGRHGYTF
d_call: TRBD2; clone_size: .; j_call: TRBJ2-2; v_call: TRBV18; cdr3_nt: TGTGCCAGCTCACCAATCGGACTAGCGGGGGTCACTAACACCGGGGAGCTGTTTTTT; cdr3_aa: CASSPIGLAGVTNTGELFF
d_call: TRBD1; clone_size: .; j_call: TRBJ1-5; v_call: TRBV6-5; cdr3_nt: TGTGCCAGCAGTTACCTGACAGGGGATCAGCCCCAGCATTTT; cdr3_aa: CASSYLTGDQPQHF
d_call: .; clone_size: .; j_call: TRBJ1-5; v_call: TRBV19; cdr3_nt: TGTGCCAGTACCCATTCCGGGGGAACTGGCAATCAGCCCCAGCATTTT; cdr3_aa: CASTHSGGTGNQPQHF
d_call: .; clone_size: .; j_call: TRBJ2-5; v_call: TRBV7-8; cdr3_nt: TGTGCCAGCAGCTTAGAGTTGGCAGGAGAGACCCAGTACTTC; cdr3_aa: CASSLELAGETQYF
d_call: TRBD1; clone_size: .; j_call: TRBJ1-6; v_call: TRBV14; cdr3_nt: TGTGCCAGCAGCCAAGGAAGGGCAGGGGGCAGGTCACCCCTCCACTTT; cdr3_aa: CASSQGRAGGRSPLHF
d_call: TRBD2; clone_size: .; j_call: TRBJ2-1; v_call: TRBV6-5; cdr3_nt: TGTGCCAGCAGTTACCGGGGGGGGCCGGGCAATGAGCAGTTCTTC; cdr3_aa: CASSYRGGPGNEQFF
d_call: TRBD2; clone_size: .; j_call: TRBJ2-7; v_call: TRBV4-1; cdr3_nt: TGCGCCAGCAGCCAGGGCCCCGGGACTAAAAACGAGCAGTACTTC; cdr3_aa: CASSQGPGTKNEQYF
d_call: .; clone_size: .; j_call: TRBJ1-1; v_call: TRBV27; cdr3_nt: TGTGCCAGCAGTTTAGGGGCAGGAATAAACACTGAAGCTTTCTTT; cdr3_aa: CASSLGAGINTEAFF
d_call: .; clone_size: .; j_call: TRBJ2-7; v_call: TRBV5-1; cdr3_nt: TGCGCCAGCCAAGGGGTGGTAGACGAGCAGTACTTC; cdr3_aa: CASQGVVDEQYF
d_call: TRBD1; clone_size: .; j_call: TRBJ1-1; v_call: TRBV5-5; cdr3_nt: TGTGCCAGCAGCAGCAGGGGGGTGAACACTGAAGCTTTCTTT; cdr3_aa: CASSSRGVNTEAFF
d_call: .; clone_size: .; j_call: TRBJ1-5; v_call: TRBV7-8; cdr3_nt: TGTGCCAGCAGCGCGAACAGGGTGGATCAGCCCCAGCATTTT; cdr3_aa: CASSANRVDQPQHF
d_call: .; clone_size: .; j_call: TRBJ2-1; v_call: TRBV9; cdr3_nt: TGTGCCAGCAGCGTAGGAGGGGCCGGGACAATATACAATGAGCAGTTCTTC; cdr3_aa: CASSVGGAGTIYNEQFF
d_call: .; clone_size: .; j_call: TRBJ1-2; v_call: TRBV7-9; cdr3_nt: TGTGCCAGCAGCGGACAGCTCCTCTATGGCTACACCTTC; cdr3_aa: CASSGQLLYGYTF
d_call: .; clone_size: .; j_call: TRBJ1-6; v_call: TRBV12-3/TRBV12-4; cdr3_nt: TGTGCCAGCAGGGGTGGTTCACCCCTCCACTTT; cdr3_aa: CASRGGSPLHF
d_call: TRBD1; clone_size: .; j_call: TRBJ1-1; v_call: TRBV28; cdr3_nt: TGTGCCAGCAATCCACCCGGACAGGGTATTTCTGAAGCTTTCTTT; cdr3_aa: CASNPPGQGISEAFF
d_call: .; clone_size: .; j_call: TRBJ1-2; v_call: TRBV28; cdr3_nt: TGTGCCAGCAGTAATAACTATGGCTACACCTTC; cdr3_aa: CASSNNYGYTF
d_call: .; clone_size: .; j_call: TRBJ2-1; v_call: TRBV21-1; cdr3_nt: TGTGCCAGCACCCCACCGGGACAGGGGAGTTCCTACAATGAGCAGTTCTTC; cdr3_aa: CASTPPGQGSSYNEQFF
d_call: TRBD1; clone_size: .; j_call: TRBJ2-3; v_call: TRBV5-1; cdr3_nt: TGCGCCAGCAACTGGGACAGGGGAACAGATACGCAGTATTTT; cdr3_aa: CASNWDRGTDTQYF
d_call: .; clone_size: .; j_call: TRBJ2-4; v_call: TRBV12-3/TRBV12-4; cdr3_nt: TGTGCCAGCAGTCCCTCAGGGAATACAGTAGACTTC; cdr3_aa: CASSPSGNTVDF
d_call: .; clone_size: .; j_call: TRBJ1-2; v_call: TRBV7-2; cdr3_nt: TGTGCCAGCAGCCTACGACCTAGGGGCGTTATTGGCTACACCTTC; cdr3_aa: CASSLRPRGVIGYTF
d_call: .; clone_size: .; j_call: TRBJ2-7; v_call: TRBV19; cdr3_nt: TGTGCCAGTAGGGGAGACATCTACGAGCAGTACTTC; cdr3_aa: CASRGDIYEQYF
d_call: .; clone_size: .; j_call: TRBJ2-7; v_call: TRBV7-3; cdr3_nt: TGTGCCAGCAGCTTAACAAGCGCGAGCGCCTACGAGCAGTACTTC; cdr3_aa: CASSLTSASAYEQYF
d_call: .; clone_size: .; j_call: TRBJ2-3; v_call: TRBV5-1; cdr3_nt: TGCGCCAGCAGCTTGATGTGGGGAAACACAGATACGCAGTATTTT; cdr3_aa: CASSLMWGNTDTQYF
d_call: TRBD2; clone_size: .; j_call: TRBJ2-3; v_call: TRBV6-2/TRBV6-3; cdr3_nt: TGTGCCAGCAGTCCGGGGAGGGGATACTCAGATACGCAGTATTTT; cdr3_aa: CASSPGRGYSDTQYF
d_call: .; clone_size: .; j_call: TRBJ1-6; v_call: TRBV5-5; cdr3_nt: TGTGCCAGCAGCTTGGGTTCACCCCTCCACTTT; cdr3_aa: CASSLGSPLHF
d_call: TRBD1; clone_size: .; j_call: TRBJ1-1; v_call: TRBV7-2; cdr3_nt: TGTGCCAGCAGCTTAGCGGAGACAGGGCGGGGGAACACTGAAGCTTTCTTT; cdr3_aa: CASSLAETGRGNTEAFF
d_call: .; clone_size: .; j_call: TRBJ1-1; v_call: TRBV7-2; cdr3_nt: TGTGCCAGCAGCGCAACAGGGAGGGCAGCTTTCTTT; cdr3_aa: CASSATGRAAFF